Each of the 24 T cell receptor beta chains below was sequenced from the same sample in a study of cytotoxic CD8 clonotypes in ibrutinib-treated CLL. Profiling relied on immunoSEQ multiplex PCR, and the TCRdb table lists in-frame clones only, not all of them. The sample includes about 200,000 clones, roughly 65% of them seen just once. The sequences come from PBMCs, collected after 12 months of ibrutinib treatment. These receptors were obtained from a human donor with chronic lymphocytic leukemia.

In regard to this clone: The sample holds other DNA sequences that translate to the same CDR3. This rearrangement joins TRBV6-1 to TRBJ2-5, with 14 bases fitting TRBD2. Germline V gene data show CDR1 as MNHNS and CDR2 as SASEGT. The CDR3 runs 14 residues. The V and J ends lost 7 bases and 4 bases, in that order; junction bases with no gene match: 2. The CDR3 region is CASKGLAGGETQYF. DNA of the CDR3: TGTGCCAGCAAAGGACTAGCGGGAGGAGAGACCCAGTACTTC.

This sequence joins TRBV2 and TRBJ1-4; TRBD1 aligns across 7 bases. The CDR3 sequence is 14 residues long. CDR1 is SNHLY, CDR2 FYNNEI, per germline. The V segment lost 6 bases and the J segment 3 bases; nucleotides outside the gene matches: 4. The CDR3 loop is CASRRQGANEKLFF. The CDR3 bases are TGTGCCAGCAGGAGACAGGGTGCTAATGAAAAACTGTTTTTT.

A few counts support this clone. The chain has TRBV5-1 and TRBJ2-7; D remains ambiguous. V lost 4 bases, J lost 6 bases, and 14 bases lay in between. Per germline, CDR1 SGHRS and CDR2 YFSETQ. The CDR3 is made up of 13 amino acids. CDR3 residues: CASSALGVSEQYF. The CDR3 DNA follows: TGCGCCAGCAGCGCCTTGGGCGTCTCCGAGCAGTACTTC.

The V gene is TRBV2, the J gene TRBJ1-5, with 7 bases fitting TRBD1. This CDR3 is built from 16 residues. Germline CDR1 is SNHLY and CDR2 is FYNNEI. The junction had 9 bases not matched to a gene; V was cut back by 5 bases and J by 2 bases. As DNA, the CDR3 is TGTGCCAGCAGTTTACAGGGGACCCGGGGCAATCAGCCCCAGCATTTT. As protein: CASSLQGTRGNQPQHF.

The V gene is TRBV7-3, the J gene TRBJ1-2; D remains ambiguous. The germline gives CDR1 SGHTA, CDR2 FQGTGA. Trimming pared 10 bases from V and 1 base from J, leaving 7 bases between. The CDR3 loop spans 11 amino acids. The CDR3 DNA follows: TGTGCCACCTCACTTAACTATGGCTACACCTTC. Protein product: CATSLNYGYTF.

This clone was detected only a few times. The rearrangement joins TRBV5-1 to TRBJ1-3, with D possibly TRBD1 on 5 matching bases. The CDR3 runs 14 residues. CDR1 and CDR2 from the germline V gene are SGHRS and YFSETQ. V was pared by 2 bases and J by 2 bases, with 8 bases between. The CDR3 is CASSFRDPGNTIYF. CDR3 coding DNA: TGCGCCAGCAGCTTCCGGGACCCTGGAAACACCATATATTTT.

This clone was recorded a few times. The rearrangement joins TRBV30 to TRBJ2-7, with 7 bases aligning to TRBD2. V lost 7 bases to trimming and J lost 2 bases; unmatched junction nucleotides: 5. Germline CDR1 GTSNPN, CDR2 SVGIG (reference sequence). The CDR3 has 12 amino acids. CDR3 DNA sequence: TGTGCCTACGACCGGGGGGCCTACGAGCAGTACTTC. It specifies CAYDRGAYEQYF.

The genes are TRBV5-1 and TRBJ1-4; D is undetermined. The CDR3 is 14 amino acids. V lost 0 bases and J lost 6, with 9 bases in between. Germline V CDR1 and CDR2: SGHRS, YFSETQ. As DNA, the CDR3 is TGCGCCAGCAGCTTGGAACAACCTGATGAAAAACTGTTTTTT. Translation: CASSLEQPDEKLFF.

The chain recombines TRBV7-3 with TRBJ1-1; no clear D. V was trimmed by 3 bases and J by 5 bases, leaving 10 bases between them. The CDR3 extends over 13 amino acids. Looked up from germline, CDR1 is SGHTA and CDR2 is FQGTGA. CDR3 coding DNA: TGTGCCAGCAGCTTCGATTTGGGAACTGAAGCTTTCTTT. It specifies CASSFDLGTEAFF.

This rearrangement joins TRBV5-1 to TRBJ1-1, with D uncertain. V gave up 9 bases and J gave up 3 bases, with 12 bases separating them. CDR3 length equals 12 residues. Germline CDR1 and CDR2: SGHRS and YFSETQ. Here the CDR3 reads CATRDMDTEAFF. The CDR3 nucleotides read TGCGCCACCAGAGATATGGACACTGAAGCTTTCTTT.

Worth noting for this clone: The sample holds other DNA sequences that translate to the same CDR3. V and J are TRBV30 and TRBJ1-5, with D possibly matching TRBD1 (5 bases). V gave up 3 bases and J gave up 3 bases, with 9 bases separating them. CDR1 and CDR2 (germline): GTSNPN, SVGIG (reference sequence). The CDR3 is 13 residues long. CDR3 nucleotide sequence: TGTGCCTGGAGCGCGGGACCCAATCAGCCCCAGCATTTT. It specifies CAWSAGPNQPQHF. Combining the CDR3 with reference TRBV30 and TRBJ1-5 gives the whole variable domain SQTIHQWPATLVQPVGSPLSLECTVEGTSNPNLYWYRQAAGRGLQLLFYSVGIGQISSEVPQNLSASRPQDRQFILSSKKLLLSDSGFYLCAWSAGPNQPQHFGDGTRLSIL.

The CDR3 is CASSYDGGETQYF. The CDR3 DNA is TGTGCCAGCAGTTACGATGGGGGAGAGACCCAGTACTTC. The V gene is TRBV6-6, the J gene TRBJ2-5; D may be TRBD1 or TRBD2 (5 bases each). CDR3 length: 13 amino acids. V lost 2 bases to trimming and J lost 4 bases, with 8 bases between them. Germline lookup yields CDR1 MNHNY and CDR2 SVGAGI (reference sequence).

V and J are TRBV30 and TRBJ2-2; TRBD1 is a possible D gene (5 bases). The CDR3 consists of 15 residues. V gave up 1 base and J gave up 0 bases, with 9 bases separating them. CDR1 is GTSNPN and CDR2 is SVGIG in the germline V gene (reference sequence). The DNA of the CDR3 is TGTGCCTGGAGTGGGCAGGGCTCGAACACCGGGGAGCTGTTTTTT. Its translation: CAWSGQGSNTGELFF.

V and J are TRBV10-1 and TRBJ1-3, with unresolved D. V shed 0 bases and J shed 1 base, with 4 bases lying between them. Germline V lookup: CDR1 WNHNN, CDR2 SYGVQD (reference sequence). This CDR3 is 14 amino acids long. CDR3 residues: CASSESRSGNTIYF. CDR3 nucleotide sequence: TGCGCCAGCAGTGAGTCTCGGTCTGGAAACACCATATATTTT.

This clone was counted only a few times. The CDR3 DNA sequence: TGTGCCAGCAGCGAGAGACAGATGAACACTGAAGCTTTCTTT. Translated: CASSERQMNTEAFF. This chain connects TRBV21-1 to TRBJ1-1; TRBD1 is taken as the D call from the table, unchecked against the DNA. TRBV21-1 is reported as a pseudogene. This CDR3 region has 14 residues.

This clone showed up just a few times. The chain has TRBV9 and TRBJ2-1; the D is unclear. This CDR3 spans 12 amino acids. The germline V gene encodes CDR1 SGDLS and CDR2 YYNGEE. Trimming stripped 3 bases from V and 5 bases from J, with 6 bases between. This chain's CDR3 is CASSAVDNEQFF. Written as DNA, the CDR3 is TGTGCCAGCAGCGCAGTTGACAATGAGCAGTTCTTC.

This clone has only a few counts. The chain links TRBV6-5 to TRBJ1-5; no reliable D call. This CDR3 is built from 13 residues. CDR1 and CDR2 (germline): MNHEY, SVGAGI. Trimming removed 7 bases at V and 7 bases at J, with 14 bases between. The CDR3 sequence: CASKVSLWQPQHF. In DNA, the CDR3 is TGTGCCAGCAAAGTTAGTCTGTGGCAGCCCCAGCATTTT.

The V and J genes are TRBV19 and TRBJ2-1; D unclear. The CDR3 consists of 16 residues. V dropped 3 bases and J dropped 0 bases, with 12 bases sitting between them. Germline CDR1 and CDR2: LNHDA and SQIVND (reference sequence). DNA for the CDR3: TGTGCCAGTAGTATTAGGTCCAAGAGCTCCTACAATGAGCAGTTCTTC. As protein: CASSIRSKSSYNEQFF. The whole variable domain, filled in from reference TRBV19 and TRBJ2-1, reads DGGITQSPKYLFRKEGQNVTLSCEQNLNHDAMYWYRQDPGQGLRLIYYSQIVNDFQKGDIAEGYSVSREKKESFPLTVTSAQKNPTAFYLCASSIRSKSSYNEQFFGPGTRLTVL.

CDR3 residues: CASSFRSGGVNYGYTF. CDR3 nucleotides: TGTGCCAGCAGCTTCCGATCCGGTGGAGTAAACTATGGCTACACCTTC. The chain is built from TRBV7-9 and TRBJ1-2; D not certain. The CDR3 covers 16 residues. Trimming removed 3 bases from V and 2 bases from J, with 16 bases in between. The germline V gene has CDR1 SEHNR and CDR2 FQNEAQ (reference sequence).

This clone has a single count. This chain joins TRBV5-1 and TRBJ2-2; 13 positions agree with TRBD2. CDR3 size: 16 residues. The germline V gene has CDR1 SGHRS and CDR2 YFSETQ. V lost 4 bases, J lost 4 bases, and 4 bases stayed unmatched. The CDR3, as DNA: TGCGCCAGCAGCGACGGACTAGCGGGAGCCACCGGGGAGCTGTTTTTT. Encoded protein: CASSDGLAGATGELFF.

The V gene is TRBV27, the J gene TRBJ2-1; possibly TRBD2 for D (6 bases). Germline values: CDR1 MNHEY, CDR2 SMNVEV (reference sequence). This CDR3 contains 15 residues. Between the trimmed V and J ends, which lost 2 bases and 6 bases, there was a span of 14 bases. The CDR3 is CASSLRRDAGNEQFF. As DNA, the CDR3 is TGTGCCAGCAGTTTACGGCGGGACGCGGGCAATGAGCAGTTCTTC.

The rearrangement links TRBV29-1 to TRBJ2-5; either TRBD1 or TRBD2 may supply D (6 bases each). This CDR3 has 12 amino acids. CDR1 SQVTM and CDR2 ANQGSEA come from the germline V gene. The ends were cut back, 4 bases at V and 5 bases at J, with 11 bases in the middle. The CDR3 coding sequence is TGCAGCGTTGGAGGAGGGGGGGAGACCCAGTACTTC. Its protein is CSVGGGGETQYF.

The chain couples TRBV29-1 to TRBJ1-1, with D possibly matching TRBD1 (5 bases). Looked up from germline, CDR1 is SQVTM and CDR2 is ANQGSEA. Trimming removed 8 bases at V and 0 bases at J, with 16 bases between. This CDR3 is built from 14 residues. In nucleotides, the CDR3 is TGCAGCCACGGGGGAGGCACCATGAACACTGAAGCTTTCTTT. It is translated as CSHGGGTMNTEAFF.

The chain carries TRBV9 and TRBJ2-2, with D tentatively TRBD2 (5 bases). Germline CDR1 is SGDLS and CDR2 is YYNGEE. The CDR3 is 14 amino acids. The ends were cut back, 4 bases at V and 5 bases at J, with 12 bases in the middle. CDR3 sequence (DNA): TGTGCCAGCAGCCCTAGCCTAGGGACCGGGGAGCTGTTTTTT. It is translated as CASSPSLGTGELFF.